The T cell receptor (beta chain) described here comes from a study of T cell repertoires in aging, cancer and after chemotherapy. Study summary: Clear clonal overlap appeared across healthy donor samples taken over several months to years. Roughly 8.9 million TCR reads were in the whole dataset.

Multiplex touch-down PCR with TRB-A/B primers amplified rearranged V-D-J TRB sequences. TCRdb reprocessed the multiplex PCR reads with MiXCR, giving one entry per CDR3 protein. Here the sample spans about 12,000 distinct CDR3 sequences, under 30% being singletons. TCR beta rearrangements were amplified from peripheral blood genomic DNA. In germline, CDR1 is MNHEY, CDR2 SVGAGI. Trimming took off 6 bases at V and 6 bases at J, with 27 bases between the two ends. This CDR3 is 17 amino acids long. Note on this clonotype: A much larger clone lies one base from this, so it may be a read error.

This TCR was recovered from a human donor in good health. The specimen was blood. The chain couples TRBV6-5 to TRBJ2-7; D is perhaps TRBD2 (7 bases). The DNA for the CDR3 is TGTGCCAGCAGCCCCTGGACAGCGGGGCGACCAGAGGTCGAGCAGTACTTC. Amino acid sequence: CASSPWTAGRPEVEQYF.